The clone carrying this T cell receptor beta chain was counted a few times. The antigen is not known. The junction differs from germline at one of its ends, possibly a read error. The entry originates in a study of T-cell reconstitution after alpha-beta-depleted transplantation in children. Study outcomes and limitations: Some patients' high day-60 TCRbeta diversity was attributed to recipient cells surviving conditioning. When one year had passed after transplant, most T-cell counts and diversity came from newly produced T cells.

For TCRbeta, the library was prepared with unique molecular identifiers. TCRdb re-called the PCR reads with MiXCR, one entry per CDR3 protein. This sample yields around 800,000 distinct CDR3 sequences, of which approximately 15% are seen a single time; about 4.6% belongs to the top ten. From germline, CDR1 is SGHVS and CDR2 FQNEAQ. The CDR3 covers 14 residues. The specimen comprised PBMCs, mostly from graft donor cells, sampled 360 days after TCRalphabeta/CD19-depleted stem cell transplant. The receptor's source is a male patient younger than 18 who had a stem cell transplant for acute lymphoblastic leukemia, so the T cells may come from the graft donor. The chain uses TRBV7-8 and TRBJ2-4; TRBD2 matches at 14 bases. CDR3 bases: TGTGCCAGCAGCTCCGGGACTAGCGGGAGATCAGCAGACTTC. This sequence encodes CASSSGTSGRSADF.